This TCR beta chain was identified in a study of cytomegalovirus exposure and HLA in healthy donors. Whole-study findings and limits: A later analysis reported that several of the most significant clusters appeared to be linked to common viral pathogens, among them Epstein-Barr virus. Presence/absence results assume similar sequencing depth per donor, which may not hold. Altogether, some 170 TCR beta chains were recorded as cytomegalovirus-associated. In a later analysis, specific HLA alleles were associated with approximately 16,000 TCR beta sequences at a 0.05 false discovery rate.

Remarks on this clone: Its target is not known.

13 Jbeta primers and 60 Vbeta primers were used for the PCR. TCRdb's table, derived via immunoSEQ multiplex PCR, lists solely in-frame clones and lacks some. The table shows under 200,000 clones, with roughly 75% occurring only once. The receptor was derived from a middle-aged man in good health and CMV-seronegative. Sequencing input: PBMCs.

CDR3 DNA sequence: TGTGCCAGCAGCTTCGGGACAGACTACGAGCAGTACTTC. Protein: CASSFGTDYEQYF. The rearrangement joins TRBV7-2 to TRBJ2-7; 7 positions match TRBD1. The junction had 2 bases not matched to a gene; V was cut back by 3 bases and J by 3 bases. CDR1 is SGHTA and CDR2 is FQGNSA in the germline V gene. The CDR3 is 13 residues long.